This passage covers 14 T cell receptor beta chains from one sample sequenced in a study of blood T cell repertoires in COVID-19. Profiling relied on immunoSEQ multiplex PCR, and the TCRdb table lists in-frame clones only, not all of them. This table holds some 200,000 clones, roughly 80% found once. The sample comprised peripheral blood. All receptors come from a woman between 40 and 50 years old with acute or convalescent COVID-19.

V is TRBV19 and J is TRBJ1-5; 10 nucleotides align to TRBD1. This CDR3 is built from 17 residues. Looked up from germline, CDR1 is LNHDA and CDR2 is SQIVND (reference sequence). J lost 1 base, V lost 10 bases, and 13 bases had no gene match. The DNA for the CDR3 is TGTGCCACTACCGACCGGGACAGGGGCTTCAGCAATCAGCCCCAGCATTTT. It translates to CATTDRDRGFSNQPQHF.

A few counts support this clone. The chain couples TRBV27 to TRBJ1-4; D call uncertain. This CDR3 has 15 residues. Germline-derived CDR1 and CDR2 are MNHEY and SMNVEV (reference sequence). Trimming left V 3 bases short and J 3 bases short, with 11 bases between. CDR3: CASSFSGIPNEKLFF. The CDR3 DNA sequence: TGTGCCAGCAGTTTTTCGGGGATACCTAATGAAAAACTGTTTTTT.

The CDR3 nucleotides read TGTGCCAGCAGTCCAAACACAGATACGCAGTATTTT. Amino acids: CASSPNTDTQYF. The chain employs TRBV3-1 (or the pseudogene TRBV3-2) and TRBJ2-3; D unclear. Germline CDR1 reads LGHDT; CDR2 reads YNNKEL (reference sequence). V dropped 6 bases and J dropped 2 bases, with 6 bases sitting between them. The CDR3 is made up of 12 amino acids.

The rearrangement uses TRBV19 and TRBJ1-5; a possible D gene is TRBD1 (6 bases). Deletions cut 6 bases from V and 1 base from J, with 13 bases between. This CDR3 contains 15 residues. Germline-derived CDR1 and CDR2 are LNHDA and SQIVND (reference sequence). This CDR3 reads CASRQTQGSNQPQHF. The CDR3 DNA follows: TGTGCCAGTAGACAAACACAGGGCAGCAATCAGCCCCAGCATTTT.

The genes are TRBV29-1 and TRBJ1-1, with D possibly matching TRBD1 (6 bases). CDR1 SQVTM and CDR2 ANQGSEA come from the germline V gene. V lost 7 bases and J 0 bases, leaving 15 bases between the germline ends. This CDR3 spans 14 amino acids. As DNA, the CDR3 is TGCAGCGCCTTACAGGGTTTCATGAACACTGAAGCTTTCTTT. Translation: CSALQGFMNTEAFF.

This sequence joins TRBV10-2 and TRBJ2-7, with D perhaps matching TRBD1 (5 bases). Germline V gives CDR1 WSHSY, CDR2 SAAADI. Trimming cost V 3 bases and J 6 bases, with 15 bases left between them. The CDR3 consists of 14 residues. CDR3 nucleotide sequence: TGCGCCAGCAGTGAATGGGGCACCAACGCCGAGCAGTACTTC. Protein: CASSEWGTNAEQYF.

V is TRBV6-6 and J is TRBJ1-1, with a weak D call TRBD1 (6 bases). From germline, CDR1 is MNHNY and CDR2 SVGAGI (reference sequence). The CDR3 has 15 residues. V shed 6 bases and J shed 1 base, with 15 bases lying between them. The CDR3 nucleotides are TGTGCCAGCAGACCCGAAGACAGGCCGAACACTGAAGCTTTCTTT. Translating it yields CASRPEDRPNTEAFF.

This clone has more than one count but fewer than ten. The chain joins TRBV30 to TRBJ2-1; weak D call: TRBD2 (5 bases). CDR1 is GTSNPN and CDR2 is SVGIG in the germline V gene (reference sequence). V was trimmed by 5 bases and J by 3 bases, leaving 8 bases between them. This CDR3 is built from 12 residues. The CDR3 reads CAWGRLYNEQFF. CDR3 DNA: TGTGCCTGGGGGAGACTCTACAATGAGCAGTTCTTC.

This chain links TRBV4-1 with TRBJ2-1; TRBD1 aligns across 7 bases. This CDR3 is 14 amino acids long. Losses at the gene ends were 5 bases for V and 10 bases for J; bases not matched to a gene: 11. In germline, CDR1 is MGHRA, CDR2 YSYEKL. CDR3 residues: CASSKIGGSSEQFF. In nucleotides, the CDR3 is TGCGCCAGCAGCAAAATAGGGGGCTCGTCGGAGCAGTTCTTC.

This chain joins TRBV28 and TRBJ1-2, with 7 positions matching TRBD1. This CDR3 is 13 amino acids long. Germline CDR1 is MDHEN and CDR2 is SYDVKM. Trimming at V came to 5 bases and at J to 10 bases, leaving 10 bases not matched to a gene. In nucleotides, the CDR3 is TGTGCCAGCAGTACAATCACAGGGGATATCTACACCTTC. It is translated as CASSTITGDIYTF.

This clone was seen only a few times. V and J are TRBV7-9 and TRBJ1-2; D is unclear. Germline lookup yields CDR1 SEHNR and CDR2 FQNEAQ (reference sequence). V was shortened by 5 bases and J by 6 bases, with 13 bases between the two germline ends. This CDR3 has 13 amino acids. The CDR3 nucleotides read TGTGCCAGCAGCCAAACAGCCCAAGATGGCTACACCTTC. Translation gives CASSQTAQDGYTF.

This CDR3 reads CASSFNGANVLTF. CDR3 bases: TGTGCCAGCAGCTTTAATGGGGCCAACGTCCTGACTTTC. The chain carries TRBV7-3 and TRBJ2-6; D remains ambiguous. The CDR3 length is 13 residues. Germline V CDR1 and CDR2: SGHTA, FQGTGA. The V and J ends lost 3 bases and 3 bases respectively, with 3 bases between them. Full variable domain (missing parts from reference TRBV7-3 and TRBJ2-6): GAGVSQTPSNKVTEKGKYVELRCDPISGHTALYWYRQSLGQGPEFLIYFQGTGAADDSGLPNDRFFAVRPEGSVSTLKIQRTERGDSAVYLCASSFNGANVLTFGAGSRLTVL.

This clone was picked up a small number of times. V and J are TRBV28 and TRBJ1-5; 10 nucleotides agree with TRBD1. The CDR3 has 11 residues. The trim removed 3 bases at V and 14 bases at J, leaving 1 base unmatched. Germline lookup yields CDR1 MDHEN and CDR2 SYDVKM. The CDR3 nucleotides read TGTGCCAGCAGTTTGGACAGGGGGGAGCATTTT. Translated, it gives CASSLDRGEHF.

The chain recombines TRBV5-1 with TRBJ1-5; 9 bases are a match to TRBD1. The V gene's germline CDR1 is SGHRS and CDR2 YFSETQ. J gave up 6 bases and V 4 bases, and 8 bases lay outside the gene matches. This CDR3 region has 15 residues. In DNA form, the CDR3 reads TGCGCCAGCAGCCGCTTAAAACAGGGGGCTCAGCCCCAGCATTTT. This codes for CASSRLKQGAQPQHF.